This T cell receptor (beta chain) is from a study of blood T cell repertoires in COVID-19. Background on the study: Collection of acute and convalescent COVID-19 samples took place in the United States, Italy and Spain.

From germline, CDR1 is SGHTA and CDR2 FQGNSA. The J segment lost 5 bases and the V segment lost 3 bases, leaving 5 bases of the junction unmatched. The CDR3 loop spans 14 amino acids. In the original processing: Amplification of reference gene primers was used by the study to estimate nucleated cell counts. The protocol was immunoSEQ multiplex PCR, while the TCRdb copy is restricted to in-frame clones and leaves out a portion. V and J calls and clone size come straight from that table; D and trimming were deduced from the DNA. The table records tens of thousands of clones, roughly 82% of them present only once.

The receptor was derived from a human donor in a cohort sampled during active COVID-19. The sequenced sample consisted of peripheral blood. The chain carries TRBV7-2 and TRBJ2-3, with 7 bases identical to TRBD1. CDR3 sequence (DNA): TGTGCCAGCAGCTTTCTACAGGGGAAAGATACGCAGTATTTT. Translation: CASSFLQGKDTQYF. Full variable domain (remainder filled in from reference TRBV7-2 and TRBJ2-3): GAGVSQSPSNKVTEKGKDVELRCDPISGHTALYWYRQSLGQGLEFLIYFQGNSAPDKSGLPSDRFSAERTGGSVSTLTIQRTQQEDSAVYLCASSFLQGKDTQYFGPGTRLTVL.